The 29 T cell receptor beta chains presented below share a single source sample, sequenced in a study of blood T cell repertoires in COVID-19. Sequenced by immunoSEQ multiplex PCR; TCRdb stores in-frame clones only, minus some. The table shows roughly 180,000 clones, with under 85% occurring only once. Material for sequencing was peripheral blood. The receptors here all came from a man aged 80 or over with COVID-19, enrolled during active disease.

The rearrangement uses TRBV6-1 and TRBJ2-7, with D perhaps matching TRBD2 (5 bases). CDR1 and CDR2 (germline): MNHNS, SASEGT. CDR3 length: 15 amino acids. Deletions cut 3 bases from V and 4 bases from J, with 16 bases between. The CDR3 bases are TGTGCCAGCAGTGAGATCTTCTCGGGATCTTACGAGCAGTACTTC. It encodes CASSEIFSGSYEQYF.

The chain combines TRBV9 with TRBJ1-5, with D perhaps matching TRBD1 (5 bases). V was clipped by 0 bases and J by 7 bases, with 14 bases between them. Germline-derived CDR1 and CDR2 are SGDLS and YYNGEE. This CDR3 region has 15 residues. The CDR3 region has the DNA TGTGCCAGCAGCGTAGGAATCTCGGGGGGGCAGCCCCAGCATTTT. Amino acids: CASSVGISGGQPQHF.

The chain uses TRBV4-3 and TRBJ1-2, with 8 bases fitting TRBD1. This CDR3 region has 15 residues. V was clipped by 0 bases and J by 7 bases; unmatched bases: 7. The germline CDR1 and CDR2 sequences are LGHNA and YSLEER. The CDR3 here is CASSQDRVRGPGYTF. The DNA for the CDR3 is TGCGCCAGCAGCCAAGATAGGGTCAGGGGGCCTGGCTACACCTTC.

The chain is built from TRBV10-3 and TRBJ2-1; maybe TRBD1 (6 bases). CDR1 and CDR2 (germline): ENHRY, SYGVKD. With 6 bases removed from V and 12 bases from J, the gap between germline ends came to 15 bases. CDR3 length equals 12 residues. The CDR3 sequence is CAISPRQVGQFF. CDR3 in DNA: TGTGCCATCAGCCCCCGACAGGTAGGGCAGTTCTTC.

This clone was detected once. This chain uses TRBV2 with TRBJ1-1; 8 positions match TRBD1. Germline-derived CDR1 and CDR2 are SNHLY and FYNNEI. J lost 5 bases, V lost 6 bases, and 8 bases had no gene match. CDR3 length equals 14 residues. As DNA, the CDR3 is TGTGCCAGCAGCGCAGGGGGCGTGAGGACTGAAGCTTTCTTT. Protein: CASSAGGVRTEAFF.

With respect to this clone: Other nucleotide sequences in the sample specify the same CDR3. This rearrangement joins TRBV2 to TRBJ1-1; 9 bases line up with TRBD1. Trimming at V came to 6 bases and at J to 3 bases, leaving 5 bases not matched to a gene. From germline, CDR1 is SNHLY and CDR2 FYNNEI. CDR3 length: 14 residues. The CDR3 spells CASSATGGYTEAFF. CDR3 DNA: TGTGCCAGCAGCGCCACAGGGGGCTACACTGAAGCTTTCTTT.

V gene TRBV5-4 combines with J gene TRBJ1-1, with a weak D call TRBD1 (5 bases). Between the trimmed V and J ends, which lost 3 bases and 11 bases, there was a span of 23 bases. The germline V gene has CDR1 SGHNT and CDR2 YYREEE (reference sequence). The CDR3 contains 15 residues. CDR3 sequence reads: CASSYRSEDSVNAFF. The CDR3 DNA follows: TGTGCCAGCAGCTACAGGTCTGAAGACTCGGTGAACGCTTTCTTT. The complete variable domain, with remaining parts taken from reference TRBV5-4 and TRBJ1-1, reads ETGVTQSPTHLIKTRGQQVTLRCSSQSGHNTVSWYQQALGQGPQFIFQYYREEENGRGNFPPRFSGLQFPNYSSELNVNALELDDSALYLCASSYRSEDSVNAFFGQGTRLTVV.

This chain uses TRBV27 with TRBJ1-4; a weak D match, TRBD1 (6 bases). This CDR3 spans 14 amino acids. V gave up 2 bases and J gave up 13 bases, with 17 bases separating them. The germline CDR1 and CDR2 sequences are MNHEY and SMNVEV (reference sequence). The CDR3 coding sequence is TGTGCCAGCAGTTTAACAGGGAGTGCTGGAGGACTGTTTTTT. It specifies CASSLTGSAGGLFF.

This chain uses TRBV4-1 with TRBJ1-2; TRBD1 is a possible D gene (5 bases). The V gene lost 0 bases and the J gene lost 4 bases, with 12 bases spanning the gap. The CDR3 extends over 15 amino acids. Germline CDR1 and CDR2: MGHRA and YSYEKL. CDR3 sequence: CASSQDGTIGYGYTF. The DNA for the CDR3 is TGCGCCAGCAGCCAAGATGGGACTATTGGCTATGGCTACACCTTC.

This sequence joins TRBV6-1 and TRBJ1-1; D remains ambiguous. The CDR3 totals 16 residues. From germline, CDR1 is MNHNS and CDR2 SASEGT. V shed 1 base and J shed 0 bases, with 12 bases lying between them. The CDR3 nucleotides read TGTGCCAGCAGTGAAGGTCGAGGTTATATGAACACTGAAGCTTTCTTT. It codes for CASSEGRGYMNTEAFF.

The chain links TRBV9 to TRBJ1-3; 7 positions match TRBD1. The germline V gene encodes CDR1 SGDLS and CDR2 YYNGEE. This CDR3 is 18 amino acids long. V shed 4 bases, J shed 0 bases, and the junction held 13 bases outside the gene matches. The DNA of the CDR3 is TGTGCCAGCAGCCCGAACTTTTTCCCAGGGGGCTCTGGAAACACCATATATTTT. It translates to CASSPNFFPGGSGNTIYF.

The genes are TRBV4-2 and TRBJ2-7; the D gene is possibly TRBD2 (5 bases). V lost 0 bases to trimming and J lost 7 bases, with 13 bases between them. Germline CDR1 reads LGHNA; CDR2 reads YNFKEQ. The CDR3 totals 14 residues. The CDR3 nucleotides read TGTGCCAGCAGCCAAGACGAGGGCTTCGGGGAGCAGTACTTC. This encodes CASSQDEGFGEQYF.

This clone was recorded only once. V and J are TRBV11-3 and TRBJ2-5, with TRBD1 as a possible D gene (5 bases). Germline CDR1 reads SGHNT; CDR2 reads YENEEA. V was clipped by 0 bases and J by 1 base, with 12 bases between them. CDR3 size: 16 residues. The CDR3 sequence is CASSLDKGPLQETQYF. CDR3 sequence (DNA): TGTGCCAGCAGCTTAGACAAGGGGCCCCTCCAAGAGACCCAGTACTTC.

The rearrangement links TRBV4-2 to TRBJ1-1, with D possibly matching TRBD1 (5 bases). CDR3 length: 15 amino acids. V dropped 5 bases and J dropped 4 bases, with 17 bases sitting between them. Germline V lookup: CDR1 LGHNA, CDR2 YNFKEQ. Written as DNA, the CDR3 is TGTGCCAGCAGCGAAGGGGCCGCCGGGAGCACTGAAGCTTTCTTT. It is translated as CASSEGAAGSTEAFF.

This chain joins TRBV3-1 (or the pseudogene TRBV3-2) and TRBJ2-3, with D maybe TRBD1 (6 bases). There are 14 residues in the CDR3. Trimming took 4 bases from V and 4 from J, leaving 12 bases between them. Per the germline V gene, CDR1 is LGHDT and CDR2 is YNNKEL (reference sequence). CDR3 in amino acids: CASSPTGPPDTQYF. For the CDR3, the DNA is TGTGCCAGCAGCCCAACAGGGCCCCCAGATACGCAGTATTTT.

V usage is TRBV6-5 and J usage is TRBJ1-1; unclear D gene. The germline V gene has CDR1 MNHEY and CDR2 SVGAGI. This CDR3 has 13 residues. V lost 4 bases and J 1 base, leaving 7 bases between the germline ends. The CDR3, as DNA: TGTGCCAGCAGTTCGAACAGGAACACTGAAGCTTTCTTT. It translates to CASSSNRNTEAFF.

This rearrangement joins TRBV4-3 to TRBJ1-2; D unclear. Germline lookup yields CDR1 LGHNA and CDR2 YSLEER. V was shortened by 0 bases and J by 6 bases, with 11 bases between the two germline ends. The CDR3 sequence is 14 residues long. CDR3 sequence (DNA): TGCGCCAGCAGCCAAGATCGAGGAATTGATGGCTACACCTTC. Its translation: CASSQDRGIDGYTF.

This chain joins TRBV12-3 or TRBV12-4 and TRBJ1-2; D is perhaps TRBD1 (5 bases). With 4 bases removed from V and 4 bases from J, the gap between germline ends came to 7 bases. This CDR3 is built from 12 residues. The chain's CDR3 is CASSSGIYGYTF. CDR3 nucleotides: TGTGCCAGCAGTTCAGGGATCTATGGCTACACCTTC.

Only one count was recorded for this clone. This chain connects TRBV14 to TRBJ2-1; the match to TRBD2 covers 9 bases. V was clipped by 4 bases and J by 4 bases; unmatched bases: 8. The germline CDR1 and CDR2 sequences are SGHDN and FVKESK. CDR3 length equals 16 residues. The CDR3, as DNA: TGTGCCAGCAGCCCACGACTAGCGGACCTTTACAATGAGCAGTTCTTC. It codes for CASSPRLADLYNEQFF.

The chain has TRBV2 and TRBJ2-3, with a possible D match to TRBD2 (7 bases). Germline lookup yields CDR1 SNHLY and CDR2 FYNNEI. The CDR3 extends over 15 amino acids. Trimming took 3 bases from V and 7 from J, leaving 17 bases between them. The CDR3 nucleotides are TGTGCCAGCAGTGACGAGGGGGGGGATTTGAATACGCAGTATTTT. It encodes CASSDEGGDLNTQYF.

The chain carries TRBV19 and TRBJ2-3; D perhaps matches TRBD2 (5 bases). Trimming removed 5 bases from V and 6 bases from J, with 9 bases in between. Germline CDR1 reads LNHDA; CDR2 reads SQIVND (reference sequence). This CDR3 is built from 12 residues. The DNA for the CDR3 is TGTGCCAGTAGTGCTAGCATGGATACGCAGTATTTT. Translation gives CASSASMDTQYF.

The CDR3 loop is CASSTWTGQAGNTIYF. For the CDR3, the DNA is TGTGCCAGCAGCACTTGGACAGGGCAGGCTGGAAACACCATATATTTT. J is TRBJ1-3 and V is TRBV7-6, with 8 positions matching TRBD1. The length of the CDR3 is 16 residues. Trimming cost V 5 bases and J 2 bases; bases outside gene matches: 8. Per germline, CDR1 SGHVS and CDR2 FNYEAQ.

The CDR3 loop is CASSEPTYEQYF. In DNA form, the CDR3 reads TGTGCCAGCAGTGAACCTACCTACGAGCAGTACTTC. The chain has TRBV6-1 and TRBJ2-7, with unresolved D. CDR3 length: 12 amino acids. From germline, CDR1 is MNHNS and CDR2 SASEGT. Trimming left V 2 bases short and J 2 bases short, with 4 bases between.

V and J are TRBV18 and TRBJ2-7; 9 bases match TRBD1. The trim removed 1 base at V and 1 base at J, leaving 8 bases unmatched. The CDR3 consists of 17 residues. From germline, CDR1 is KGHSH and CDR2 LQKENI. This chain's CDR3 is CASSPLGPGQGSYEQYF. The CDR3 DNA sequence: TGTGCCAGCTCACCACTTGGGCCGGGACAGGGTTCCTACGAGCAGTACTTC.

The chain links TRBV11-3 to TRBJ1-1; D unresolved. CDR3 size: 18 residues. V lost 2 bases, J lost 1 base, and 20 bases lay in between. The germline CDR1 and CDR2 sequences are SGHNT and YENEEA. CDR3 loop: CASSLWESKWRANTEAFF. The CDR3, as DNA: TGTGCCAGCAGCTTATGGGAGTCGAAGTGGAGGGCGAACACTGAAGCTTTCTTT.

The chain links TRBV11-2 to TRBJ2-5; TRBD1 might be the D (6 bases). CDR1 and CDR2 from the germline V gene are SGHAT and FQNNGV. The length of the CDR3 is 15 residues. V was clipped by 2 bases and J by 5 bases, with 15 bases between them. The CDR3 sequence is CASSLMVGAQETQYF. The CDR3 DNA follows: TGTGCCAGCAGCTTAATGGTGGGGGCCCAGGAGACCCAGTACTTC.

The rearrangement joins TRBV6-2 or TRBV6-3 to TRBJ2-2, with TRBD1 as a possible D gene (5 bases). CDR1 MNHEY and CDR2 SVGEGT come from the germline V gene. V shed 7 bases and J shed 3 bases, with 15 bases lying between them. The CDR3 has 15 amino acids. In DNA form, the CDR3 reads TGTGCCAGCACCCCGCTAGGGGTTGACACCGGGGAGCTGTTTTTT. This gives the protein CASTPLGVDTGELFF.

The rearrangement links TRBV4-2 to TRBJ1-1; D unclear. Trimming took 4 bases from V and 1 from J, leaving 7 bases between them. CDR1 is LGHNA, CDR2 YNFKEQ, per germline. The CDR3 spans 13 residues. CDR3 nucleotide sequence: TGTGCCAGCAGCCCCGGGGAGAACACTGAAGCTTTCTTT. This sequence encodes CASSPGENTEAFF.

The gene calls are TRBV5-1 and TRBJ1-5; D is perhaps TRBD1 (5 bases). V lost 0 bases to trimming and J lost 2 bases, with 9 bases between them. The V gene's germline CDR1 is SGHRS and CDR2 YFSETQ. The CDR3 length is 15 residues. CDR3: CASSLDWGGNQPQHF. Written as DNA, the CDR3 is TGCGCCAGCAGCTTGGATTGGGGGGGCAATCAGCCCCAGCATTTT.